Following are 12 T cell receptor beta chains from one sample sequenced in a study of beta chain features in type 1 diabetes. The authors reverse transcribed all of the isolated RNA, so sequencing captured expressed TCRB transcripts. TCRdb's copy holds only in-frame clones and misses some; the assay was immunoSEQ multiplex PCR. Among just over 600,000 clones, roughly 15% were seen once, and the ten largest hold around 0.095%. Sequenced: naive CD4+ T cells from blood. Receptors were obtained from a man between 18 and 29 years old in good health.

The V gene is TRBV7-3, the J gene TRBJ2-6; D gene uncertain. Germline CDR1 SGHTA, CDR2 FQGTGA. The V gene lost 1 base and the J gene lost 0 bases, with 10 bases spanning the gap. The CDR3 length is 17 residues. The CDR3 DNA sequence: TGTGCCAGCAGCTTAATGAGTCCCCGCTCTGGGGCCAACGTCCTGACTTTC. It specifies CASSLMSPRSGANVLTF.

V is TRBV9 and J is TRBJ2-1; the match to TRBD1 covers 12 bases. With V trimmed by 3 bases and J by 7 bases, 8 bases remained unmatched. Germline CDR1 is SGDLS and CDR2 is YYNGEE. The CDR3 loop spans 16 amino acids. The CDR3 protein is CASSAPGQGAENEQFF. CDR3 nucleotide sequence: TGTGCCAGCAGCGCCCCGGGACAGGGGGCCGAGAATGAGCAGTTCTTC.

This rearrangement joins TRBV15 to TRBJ1-1, with unresolved D. The ends were cut back, 1 base at V and 5 bases at J, with 14 bases in the middle. Germline V CDR1 and CDR2: LNHNV, YYDKDF (reference sequence). The CDR3 length is 15 residues. CDR3 in amino acids: CATSRGYDVGTEAFF. CDR3 in DNA: TGTGCCACCAGCAGAGGCTACGACGTTGGAACTGAAGCTTTCTTT.

This clone was counted only a few times. This sequence joins TRBV9 and TRBJ2-5, with D uncertain. V was shortened by 0 bases and J by 1 base, with 7 bases between the two germline ends. The CDR3 length is 14 residues. CDR1 and CDR2 (germline): SGDLS, YYNGEE. For the CDR3, the DNA is TGTGCCAGCAGCGTAGGCCGATTCCAAGAGACCCAGTACTTC. This codes for CASSVGRFQETQYF.

This clone was observed a handful of times. This rearrangement joins TRBV4-2 to TRBJ2-1, with D unresolved. V gave up 3 bases and J gave up 8 bases, with 11 bases separating them. The germline gives CDR1 LGHNA, CDR2 YNFKEQ. CDR3 length: 13 amino acids. The CDR3 coding sequence is TGTGCCAGCAGCCAGGATAGGCTGGATGAGCAGTTCTTC. Encoded protein: CASSQDRLDEQFF.

The chain links TRBV11-1 to TRBJ1-1; TRBD1 aligns across 11 bases. V shed 6 bases and J 5 bases; nucleotides not matched to a gene: 14. The CDR3 length is 17 residues. The germline V gene encodes CDR1 SGHAT and CDR2 FQDESV (reference sequence). CDR3 in DNA: TGTGCCAGCAGATTCGTCGGGACAGGGGGTGTTGGGACTGAAGCTTTCTTT. It codes for CASRFVGTGGVGTEAFF.

This clone has just a few counts. Other DNA sequences within the sample encode an identical CDR3. The chain is built from TRBV28 and TRBJ2-1, with unresolved D. The CDR3 is 12 residues long. With 5 bases removed from V and 4 bases from J, the gap between germline ends came to 6 bases. The germline V gene encodes CDR1 MDHEN and CDR2 SYDVKM. This CDR3 is CASSRTYNEQFF. The CDR3 coding sequence is TGTGCCAGCAGTCGAACTTACAATGAGCAGTTCTTC.

This clone was counted a few times. The V gene is TRBV6-5, the J gene TRBJ2-4; D is possibly TRBD2 (6 bases). Germline V gene data show CDR1 as MNHEY and CDR2 as SVGAGI. The ends were cut back, 0 bases at V and 0 bases at J, with 9 bases in the middle. CDR3 size: 16 residues. The chain's CDR3 is CASSYSGTLAKNIQYF. CDR3 DNA: TGTGCCAGCAGTTACTCCGGGACTCTAGCCAAAAACATTCAGTACTTC.

V and J are TRBV28 and TRBJ2-2; D possibly corresponds to TRBD2 (7 bases). Trimming took 10 bases from V and 4 from J, leaving 16 bases between them. The CDR3 has 14 residues. Germline lookup yields CDR1 MDHEN and CDR2 SYDVKM. CDR3 sequence reads: CATPGGQSTGELFF. CDR3 bases: TGTGCCACCCCCGGGGGGCAGAGCACCGGGGAGCTGTTTTTT.

The CDR3 bases are TGTGCCAGCAGTTACTCCCCAGGAGTCTCTGGAAACACCATATATTTT. Translated: CASSYSPGVSGNTIYF. The chain uses TRBV6-5 and TRBJ1-3, with unresolved D. The germline CDR1 and CDR2 sequences are MNHEY and SVGAGI. Trimming removed 0 bases at V and 0 bases at J, with 9 bases between. The CDR3 contains 16 residues.

CDR3 sequence reads: CASSPRQTYGYTF. The CDR3 bases are TGTGCCAGCAGTCCACGGCAAACCTATGGCTACACCTTC. The rearrangement links TRBV28 to TRBJ1-2; D remains unclear. Trimming took off 5 bases at V and 4 bases at J, with 11 bases between the two ends. Per the germline V gene, CDR1 is MDHEN and CDR2 is SYDVKM. The CDR3 length is 13 residues.

This CDR3 reads CASSLGDRGWNEQFF. The CDR3 nucleotides are TGTGCCAGCAGCTTAGGGGACAGGGGCTGGAATGAGCAGTTCTTC. The rearrangement uses TRBV7-2 and TRBJ2-1; 10 nucleotides match TRBD1. This CDR3 comprises 15 residues. After removal of 1 base from V and 7 bases from J, the junction contained 4 bases not matched to a gene. Germline V CDR1 and CDR2: SGHTA, FQGNSA.